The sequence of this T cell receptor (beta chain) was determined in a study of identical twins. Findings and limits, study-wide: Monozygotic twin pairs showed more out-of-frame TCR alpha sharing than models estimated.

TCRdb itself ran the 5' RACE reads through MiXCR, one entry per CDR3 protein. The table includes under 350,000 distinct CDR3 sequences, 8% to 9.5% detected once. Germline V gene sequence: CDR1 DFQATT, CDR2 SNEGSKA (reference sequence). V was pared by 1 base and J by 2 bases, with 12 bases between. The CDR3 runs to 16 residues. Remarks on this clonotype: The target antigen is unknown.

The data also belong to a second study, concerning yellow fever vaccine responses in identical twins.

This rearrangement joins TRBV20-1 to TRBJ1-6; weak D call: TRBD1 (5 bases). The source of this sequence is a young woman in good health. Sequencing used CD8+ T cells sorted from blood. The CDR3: CSARGQGDTYNSPLHF. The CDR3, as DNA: TGCAGTGCTAGAGGGCAGGGAGACACCTATAATTCACCCCTCCACTTT.